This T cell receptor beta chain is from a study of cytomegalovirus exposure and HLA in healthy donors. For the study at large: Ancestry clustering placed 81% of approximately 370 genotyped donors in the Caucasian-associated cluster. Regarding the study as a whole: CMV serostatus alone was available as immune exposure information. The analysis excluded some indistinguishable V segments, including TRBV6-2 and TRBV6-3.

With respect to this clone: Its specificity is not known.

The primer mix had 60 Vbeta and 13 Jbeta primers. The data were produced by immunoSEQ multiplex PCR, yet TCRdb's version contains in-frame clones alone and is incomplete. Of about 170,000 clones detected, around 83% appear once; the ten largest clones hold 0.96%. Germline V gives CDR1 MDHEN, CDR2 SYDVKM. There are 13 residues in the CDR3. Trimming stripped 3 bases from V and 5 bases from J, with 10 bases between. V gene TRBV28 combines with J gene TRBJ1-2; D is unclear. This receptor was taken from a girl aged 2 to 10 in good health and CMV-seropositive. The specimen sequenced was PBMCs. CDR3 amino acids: CASSFPGKYGYTF. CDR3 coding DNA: TGTGCCAGCAGTTTCCCCGGGAAGTATGGCTACACCTTC.